These 2 T cell receptor beta chains came from one sample sequenced in a study of blood T cell repertoires in COVID-19. Profiled with immunoSEQ multiplex PCR; TCRdb holds only in-frame clones, not every one. The sample shows fewer than 250,000 clones, 75% to 90% of them seen only once. Sequencing was carried out using peripheral blood. The source is a man aged 35 to 55 with acute or convalescent COVID-19.

This chain joins TRBV18 and TRBJ2-7, with 7 positions matching TRBD2. The CDR3 sequence is 15 residues long. The germline CDR1 and CDR2 sequences are KGHSH and LQKENI. Germline trimming cut 3 bases from V and 5 bases from J; bases unmatched to any gene: 10. This CDR3 reads CASSPSTGTTDEQYF. The CDR3 DNA is TGTGCCAGCTCACCCTCGACCGGGACTACGGACGAGCAGTACTTC.

This clone was found a few times. J is TRBJ1-2 and V is TRBV18; D is uncertain. Trimming cost V 0 bases and J 7 bases, with 15 bases left between them. This CDR3 region has 15 residues. Germline V gene lookup returns CDR1 KGHSH and CDR2 LQKENI. The CDR3 DNA follows: TGTGCCAGCTCACCACCGGAGGGTATTGGCTTTGGCTACACCTTC. Its translation is CASSPPEGIGFGYTF.